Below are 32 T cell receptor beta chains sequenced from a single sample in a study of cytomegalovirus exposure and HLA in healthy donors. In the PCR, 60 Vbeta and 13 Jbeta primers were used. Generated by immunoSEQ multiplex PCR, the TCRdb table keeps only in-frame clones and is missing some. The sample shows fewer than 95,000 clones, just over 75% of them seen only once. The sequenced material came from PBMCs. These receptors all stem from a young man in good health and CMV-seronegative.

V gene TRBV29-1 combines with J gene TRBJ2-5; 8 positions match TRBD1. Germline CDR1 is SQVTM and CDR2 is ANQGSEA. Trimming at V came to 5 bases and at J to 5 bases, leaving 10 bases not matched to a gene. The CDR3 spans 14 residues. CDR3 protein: CSVSAGGWVETQYF. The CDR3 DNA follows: TGCAGCGTTAGCGCAGGGGGCTGGGTTGAGACCCAGTACTTC. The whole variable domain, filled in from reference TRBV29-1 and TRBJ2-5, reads SAVISQKPSRDICQRGTSLTIQCQVDSQVTMMFWYRQQPGQSLTLIATANQGSEATYESGFVIDKFPISRPNLTFSTLTVSNMSPEDSSIYLCSVSAGGWVETQYFGPGTRLLVL.

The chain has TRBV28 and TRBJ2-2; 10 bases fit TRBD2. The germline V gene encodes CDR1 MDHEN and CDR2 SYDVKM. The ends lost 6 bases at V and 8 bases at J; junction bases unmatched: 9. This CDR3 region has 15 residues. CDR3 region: CASSLSGGASGELFF. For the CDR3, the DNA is TGTGCCAGCAGCCTGAGCGGGGGGGCTTCAGGGGAGCTGTTTTTT. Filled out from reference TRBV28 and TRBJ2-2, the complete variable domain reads DVKVTQSSRYLVKRTGEKVFLECVQDMDHENMFWYRQDPGLGLRLIYFSYDVKMKEKGDIPEGYSVSREKKERFSLILESASTNQTSMYLCASSLSGGASGELFFGEGSRLTVL.

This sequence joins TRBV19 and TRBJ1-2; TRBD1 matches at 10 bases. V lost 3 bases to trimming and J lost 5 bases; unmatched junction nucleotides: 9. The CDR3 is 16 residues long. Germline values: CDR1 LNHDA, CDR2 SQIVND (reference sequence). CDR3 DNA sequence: TGTGCCAGTAGTATCGGGACAGGGGAGGTCGGTTATGGCTACACCTTC. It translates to CASSIGTGEVGYGYTF.

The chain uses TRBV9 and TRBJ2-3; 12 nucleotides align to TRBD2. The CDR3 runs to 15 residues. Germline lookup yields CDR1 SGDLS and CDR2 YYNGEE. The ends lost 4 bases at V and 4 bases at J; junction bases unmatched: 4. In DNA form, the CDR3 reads TGTGCCAGCAGCAGGACTAGCGGGGAGGCAGATACGCAGTATTTT. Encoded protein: CASSRTSGEADTQYF.

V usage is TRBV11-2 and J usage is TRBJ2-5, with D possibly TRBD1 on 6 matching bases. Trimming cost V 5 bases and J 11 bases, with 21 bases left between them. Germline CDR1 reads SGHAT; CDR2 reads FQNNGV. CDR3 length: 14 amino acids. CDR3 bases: TGTGCCAGCAGCCTTAACCGGGACCCAGGGGAGCAGTACTTC. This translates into CASSLNRDPGEQYF.

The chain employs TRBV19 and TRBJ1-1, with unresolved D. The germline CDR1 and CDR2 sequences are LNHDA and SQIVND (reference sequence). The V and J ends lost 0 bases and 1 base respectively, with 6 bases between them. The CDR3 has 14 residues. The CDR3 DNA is TGTGCCAGTAGTATAGATAGATGGAACACTGAAGCTTTCTTT. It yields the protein CASSIDRWNTEAFF.

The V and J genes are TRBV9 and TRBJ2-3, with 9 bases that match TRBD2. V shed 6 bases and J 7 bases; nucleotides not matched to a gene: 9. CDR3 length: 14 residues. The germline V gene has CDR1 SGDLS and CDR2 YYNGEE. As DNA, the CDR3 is TGTGCCAGCACCCAAGGGGCTAGCGGGAATACGCAGTATTTT. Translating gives CASTQGASGNTQYF.

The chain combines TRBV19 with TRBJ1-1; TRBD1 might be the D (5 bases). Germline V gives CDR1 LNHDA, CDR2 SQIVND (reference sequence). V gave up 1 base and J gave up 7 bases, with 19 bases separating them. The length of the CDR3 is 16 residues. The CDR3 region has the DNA TGTGCCAGTAGTATAGTACACGGGGGAGGTCTCAATGAAGCTTTCTTT. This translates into CASSIVHGGGLNEAFF.

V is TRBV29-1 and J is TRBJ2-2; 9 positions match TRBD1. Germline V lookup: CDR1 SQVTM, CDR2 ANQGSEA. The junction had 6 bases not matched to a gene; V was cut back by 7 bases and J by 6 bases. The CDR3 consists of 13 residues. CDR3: CSAITGGSGELFF. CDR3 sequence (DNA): TGCAGCGCGATTACAGGGGGCTCCGGGGAGCTGTTTTTT.

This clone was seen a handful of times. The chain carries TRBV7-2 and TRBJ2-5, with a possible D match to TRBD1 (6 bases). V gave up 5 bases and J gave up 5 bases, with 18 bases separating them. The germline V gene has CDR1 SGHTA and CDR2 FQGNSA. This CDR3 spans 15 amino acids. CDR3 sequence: CASSEIRTARETQYF. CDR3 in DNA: TGTGCCAGCAGCGAAATAAGGACAGCCAGGGAGACCCAGTACTTC.

CDR3 loop: CASSLDTSYGYTF. The CDR3, as DNA: TGTGCCAGCAGCTTAGACACCTCCTATGGCTACACCTTC. The chain links TRBV7-2 to TRBJ1-2; D call uncertain. Trimming pared 1 base from V and 4 bases from J, leaving 7 bases between. Germline lookup yields CDR1 SGHTA and CDR2 FQGNSA. The CDR3 is 13 amino acids.

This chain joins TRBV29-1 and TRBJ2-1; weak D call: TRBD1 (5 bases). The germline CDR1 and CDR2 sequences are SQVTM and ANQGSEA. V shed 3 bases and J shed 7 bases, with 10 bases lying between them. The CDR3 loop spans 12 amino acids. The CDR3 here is CSVDTGENEQFF. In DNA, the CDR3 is TGCAGCGTTGATACAGGAGAAAATGAGCAGTTCTTC.

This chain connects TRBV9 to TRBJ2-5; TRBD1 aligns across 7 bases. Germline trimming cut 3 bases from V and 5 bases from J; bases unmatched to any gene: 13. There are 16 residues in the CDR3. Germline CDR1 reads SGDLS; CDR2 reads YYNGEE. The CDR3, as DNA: TGTGCCAGCAGCGGCGAGGACAGGAGAAGGTGGGAGACCCAGTACTTC. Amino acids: CASSGEDRRRWETQYF.

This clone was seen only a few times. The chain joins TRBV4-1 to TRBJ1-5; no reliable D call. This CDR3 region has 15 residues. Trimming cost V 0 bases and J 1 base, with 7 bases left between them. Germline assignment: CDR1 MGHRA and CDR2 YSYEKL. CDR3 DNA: TGCGCCAGCAGCCAAGATTGGGAGAGCAATCAGCCCCAGCATTTT. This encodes CASSQDWESNQPQHF.

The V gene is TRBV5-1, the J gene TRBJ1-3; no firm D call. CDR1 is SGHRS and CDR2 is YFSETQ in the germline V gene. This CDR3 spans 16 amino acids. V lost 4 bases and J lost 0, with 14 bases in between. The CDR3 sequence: CASSQTGLSSGNTIYF. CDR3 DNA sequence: TGCGCCAGCAGCCAGACCGGACTCAGCTCTGGAAACACCATATATTTT.

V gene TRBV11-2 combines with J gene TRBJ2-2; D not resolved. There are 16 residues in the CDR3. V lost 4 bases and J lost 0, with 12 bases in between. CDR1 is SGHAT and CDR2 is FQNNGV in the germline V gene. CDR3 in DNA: TGTGCCAGCAGCTGGTTATCCGCGTCGAACACCGGGGAGCTGTTTTTT. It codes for CASSWLSASNTGELFF.

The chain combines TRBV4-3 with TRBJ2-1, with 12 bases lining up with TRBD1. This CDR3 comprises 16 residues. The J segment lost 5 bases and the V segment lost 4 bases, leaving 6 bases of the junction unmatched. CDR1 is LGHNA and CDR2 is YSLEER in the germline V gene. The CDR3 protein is CASSLGTGGINNEQFF. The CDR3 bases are TGCGCCAGCAGCCTCGGGACAGGGGGCATCAACAATGAGCAGTTCTTC.

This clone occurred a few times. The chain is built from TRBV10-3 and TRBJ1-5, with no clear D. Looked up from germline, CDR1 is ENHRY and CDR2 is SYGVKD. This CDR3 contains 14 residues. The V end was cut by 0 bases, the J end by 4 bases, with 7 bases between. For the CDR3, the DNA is TGTGCCATCAGTGAGTCGAGCCTTAATCAGCCCCAGCATTTT. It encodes CAISESSLNQPQHF.

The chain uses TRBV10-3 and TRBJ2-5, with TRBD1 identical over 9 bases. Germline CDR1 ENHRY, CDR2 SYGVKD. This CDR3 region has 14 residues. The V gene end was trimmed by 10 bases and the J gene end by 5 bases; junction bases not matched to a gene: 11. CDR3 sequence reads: CATKQGAADETQYF. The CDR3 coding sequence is TGTGCCACGAAACAGGGGGCGGCGGACGAGACCCAGTACTTC.

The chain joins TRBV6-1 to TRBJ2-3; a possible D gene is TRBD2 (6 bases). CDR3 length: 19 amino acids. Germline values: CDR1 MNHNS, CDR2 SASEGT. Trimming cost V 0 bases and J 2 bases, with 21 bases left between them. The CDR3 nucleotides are TGTGCCAGCAGTGAAGCCCTAAGCGGGTCCAAGGCGAACACAGATACGCAGTATTTT. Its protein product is CASSEALSGSKANTDTQYF.

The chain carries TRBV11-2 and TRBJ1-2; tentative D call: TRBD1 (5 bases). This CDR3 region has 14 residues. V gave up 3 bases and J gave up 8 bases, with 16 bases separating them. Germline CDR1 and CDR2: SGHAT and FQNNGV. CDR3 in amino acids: CASSFLQGRRGYTF. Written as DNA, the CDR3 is TGTGCCAGCAGCTTTCTGCAGGGTCGGCGGGGCTACACCTTC. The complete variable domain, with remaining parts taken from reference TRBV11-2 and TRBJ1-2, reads EAGVAQSPRYKIIEKRQSVAFWCNPISGHATLYWYQQILGQGPKLLIQFQNNGVVDDSQLPKDRFSAERLKGVDSTLKIQPAKLEDSAVYLCASSFLQGRRGYTFGSGTRLTVV.

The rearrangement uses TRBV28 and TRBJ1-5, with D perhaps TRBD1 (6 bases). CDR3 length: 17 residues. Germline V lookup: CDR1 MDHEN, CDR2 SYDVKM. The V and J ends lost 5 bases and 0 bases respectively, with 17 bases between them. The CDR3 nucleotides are TGTGCCAGCAGTCTTACCGGGACACTCTATAGCAATCAGCCCCAGCATTTT. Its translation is CASSLTGTLYSNQPQHF.

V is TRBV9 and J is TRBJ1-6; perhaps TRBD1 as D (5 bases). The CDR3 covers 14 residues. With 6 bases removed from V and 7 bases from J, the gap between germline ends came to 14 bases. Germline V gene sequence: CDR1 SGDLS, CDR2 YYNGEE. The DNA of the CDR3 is TGTGCCAGCACCTTCCAGGACAAGAATTCACCCCTCCACTTT. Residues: CASTFQDKNSPLHF. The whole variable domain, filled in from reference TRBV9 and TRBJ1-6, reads DSGVTQTPKHLITATGQRVTLRCSPRSGDLSVYWYQQSLDQGLQFLIQYYNGEERAKGNILERFSAQQFPDLHSELNLSSLELGDSALYFCASTFQDKNSPLHFGNGTRLTVT.

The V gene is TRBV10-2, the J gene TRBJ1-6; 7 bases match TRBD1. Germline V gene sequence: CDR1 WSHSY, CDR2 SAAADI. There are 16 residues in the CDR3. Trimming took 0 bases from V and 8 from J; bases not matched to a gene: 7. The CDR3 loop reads CASSESGGRGDSPLHF. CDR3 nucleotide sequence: TGCGCCAGCAGTGAGTCGGGGGGCAGGGGGGATTCACCCCTCCACTTT.

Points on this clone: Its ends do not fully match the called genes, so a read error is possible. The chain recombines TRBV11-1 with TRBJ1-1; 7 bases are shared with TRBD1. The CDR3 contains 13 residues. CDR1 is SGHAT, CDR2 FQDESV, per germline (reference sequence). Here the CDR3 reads CASSLQVPGQPSF. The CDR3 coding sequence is TGTGCCAGCAGCTTACAAGTCCCGGGACAGCCATCGTTT.

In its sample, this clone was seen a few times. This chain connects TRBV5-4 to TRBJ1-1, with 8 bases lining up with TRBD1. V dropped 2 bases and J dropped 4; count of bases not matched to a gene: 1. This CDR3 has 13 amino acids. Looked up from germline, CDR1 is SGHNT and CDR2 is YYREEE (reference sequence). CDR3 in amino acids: CASSLTGGTEAFF. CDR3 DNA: TGTGCCAGCAGCTTAACAGGGGGCACTGAAGCTTTCTTT.

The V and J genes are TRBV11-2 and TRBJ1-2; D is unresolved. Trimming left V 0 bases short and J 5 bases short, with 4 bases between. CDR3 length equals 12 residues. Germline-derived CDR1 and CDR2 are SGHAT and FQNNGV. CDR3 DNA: TGTGCCAGCAGCTTAGATCTATATGGCTACACCTTC. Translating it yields CASSLDLYGYTF. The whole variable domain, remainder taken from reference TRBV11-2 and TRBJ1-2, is EAGVAQSPRYKIIEKRQSVAFWCNPISGHATLYWYQQILGQGPKLLIQFQNNGVVDDSQLPKDRFSAERLKGVDSTLKIQPAKLEDSAVYLCASSLDLYGYTFGSGTRLTVV.

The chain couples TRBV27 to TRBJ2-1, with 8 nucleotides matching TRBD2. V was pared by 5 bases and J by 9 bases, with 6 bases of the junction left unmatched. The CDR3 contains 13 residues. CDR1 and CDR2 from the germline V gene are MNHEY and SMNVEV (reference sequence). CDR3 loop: CASSPAGGTEQFF. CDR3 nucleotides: TGTGCCAGCAGTCCGGCGGGGGGCACTGAGCAGTTCTTC.

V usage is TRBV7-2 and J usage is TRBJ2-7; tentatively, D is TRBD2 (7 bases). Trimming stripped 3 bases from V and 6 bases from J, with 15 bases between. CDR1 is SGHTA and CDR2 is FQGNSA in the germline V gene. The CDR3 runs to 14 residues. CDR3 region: CASSLRGGVGEQYF. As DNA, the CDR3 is TGTGCCAGCAGCTTGAGGGGGGGGGTGGGCGAGCAGTACTTC.

This chain's CDR3 is CASSPGQGTNYGYTF. The CDR3 nucleotides are TGTGCCAGCAGCCCGGGACAGGGGACTAACTATGGCTACACCTTC. J is TRBJ1-2 and V is TRBV27; 10 nucleotides agree with TRBD1. The V gene end was trimmed by 6 bases and the J gene end by 0 bases; junction bases not matched to a gene: 4. The CDR3 is 15 amino acids. CDR1 is MNHEY, CDR2 SMNVEV, per germline (reference sequence).

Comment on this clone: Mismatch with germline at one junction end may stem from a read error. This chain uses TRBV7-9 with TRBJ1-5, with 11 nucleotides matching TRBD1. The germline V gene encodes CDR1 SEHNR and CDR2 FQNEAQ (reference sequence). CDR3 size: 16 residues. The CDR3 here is CSSSQQGTGGNQPQHF. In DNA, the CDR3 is TGTTCCAGCAGCCAACAGGGGACAGGGGGAAATCAGCCCCAGCATTTT. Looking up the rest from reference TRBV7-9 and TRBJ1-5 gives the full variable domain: DTGVSQNPRHKITKRGQNVTFRCDPISEHNRLYWYRQTLGQGPEFLTYFQNEAQLEKSRLLSDRFSAERPKGSFSTLEIQRTEQGDSAMYLCSSSQQGTGGNQPQHFGDGTRLSIL.

The chain's CDR3 is CASSPLRGLYEQYV. The CDR3 nucleotides are TGTGCCAGCAGTCCCTTACGAGGGCTATACGAGCAGTACGTC. This rearrangement joins TRBV28 to TRBJ2-7; TRBD2 might be the D (5 bases). V was cut by 5 bases and J by 4 bases, with 15 bases left in between. The CDR3 has 14 residues. Per the germline V gene, CDR1 is MDHEN and CDR2 is SYDVKM.